One sample yielded the 3 T cell receptor beta chains listed below, sequenced in a study of shared clonotypes between healthy human individuals. The method was immunoSEQ multiplex PCR; TCRdb's version includes in-frame clones alone and lacks a portion of them. The sample lists millions of clones, 90% to 95% occurring once. The sequenced material came from naive CD4+ T cells sorted from blood. Subset in this sample: CD45RA+ positively selected. These receptors originate from a man younger than 35 in good health.

V is TRBV2 and J is TRBJ2-1; D ambiguous. Per the germline V gene, CDR1 is SNHLY and CDR2 is FYNNEI. Trimming shortened V by 4 bases and J by 0 bases, and 10 bases separated the two germline ends. The CDR3 extends over 15 amino acids. The CDR3: CASSVTRNSYNEQFF. The CDR3 DNA reads as TGTGCCAGCAGTGTGACTCGAAACTCCTACAATGAGCAGTTCTTC. Looking up the rest from reference TRBV2 and TRBJ2-1 gives the full variable domain: EPEVTQTPSHQVTQMGQEVILRCVPISNHLYFYWYRQILGQKVEFLVSFYNNEISEKSEIFDDQFSVERPDGSNFTLKIRSTKLEDSAMYFCASSVTRNSYNEQFFGPGTRLTVL.

The chain joins TRBV6-5 to TRBJ2-1; 7 bases map to TRBD2. Germline trimming cut 6 bases from V and 7 bases from J; bases unmatched to any gene: 0. Germline V lookup: CDR1 MNHEY, CDR2 SVGAGI. This CDR3 is 11 amino acids long. This chain's CDR3 is CASRRGNEQFF. CDR3 bases: TGTGCCAGCAGGCGGGGGAATGAGCAGTTCTTC.

The chain couples TRBV7-9 to TRBJ2-1; TRBD2 is a possible D gene (6 bases). Between the trimmed V and J ends, which lost 1 base and 6 bases, there was a span of 10 bases. CDR1 and CDR2 from the germline V gene are SEHNR and FQNEAQ (reference sequence). The CDR3 sequence is 14 residues long. CDR3: CASSLVAVVNEQFF. CDR3 DNA: TGTGCCAGCAGCTTAGTAGCGGTGGTCAATGAGCAGTTCTTC.